These T cell receptor beta chains were read from a single sample in a study of glioma-infiltrating T cells. TCRdb reprocessed the multiplex PCR reads with MiXCR, giving one entry per CDR3 protein. The sample holds around 100,000 distinct CDR3 sequences; around 29% are singletons and the top ten take around 40%. The material sequenced was glioma tissue, nonneoplastic brain tissue, or PBMCs (not recorded which). The receptors were sampled from a human donor with low-grade glioma or glioblastoma, undergoing nonglioma brain surgery, or in good health (not recorded which). The CDR3 runs from the conserved cysteine through the conserved F or W. A D gene is named only where the DNA matches it firmly. Size tells how often a clone was seen (once, few, many) or the class of an expanded clone, and some rows leave it out.

>TRBJ1-6|TRBV6-1|-|-
CASSFNRGRRTDSPLHF
TGTGCCAGCAGTTTTAACCGGGGCCGACGTACGGATTCACCCCTCCACTTT
>TRBJ2-5|TRBV27|-|TRBD2
CASSSYGGGKEAQHF
TGTGCCAGCAGCTCCTACGGGGGGGGAAAAGAGGCCCAGCACTTC
>TRBJ2-6|TRBV18|-|TRBD1
CASSPRETGDAGANVLTF
TGTGCCAGCTCACCACGCGAGACAGGGGACGCTGGGGCCAACGTCCTGACTTTC
>TRBJ1-1|TRBV6-1|many|-
CASTEFLNTEAFF
TGTGCCAGCACGGAGTTCCTGAACACTGAAGCTTTCTTT
>TRBJ2-5|TRBV20-1|-|-
CSAVRRGAQETQYF
TGCAGTGCGGTCCGGAGGGGGGCCCAAGAGACCCAGTACTTC
>TRBJ1-3|TRBV6-6|many|-
CASSYSDRTGNTIYF
TGTGCCAGCAGTTACTCTGACAGGACTGGAAACACCATATATTTT
>TRBJ2-3|TRBV30|-|TRBD2
CAWRPGLAGDTQYF
TGTGCCTGGAGGCCGGGACTAGCGGGAGATACGCAGTATTTT
>TRBJ2-7|TRBV7-2|-|-
CASSRSYEQYF
TGTGCCAGCAGCCGTTCCTACGAGCAGTACTTC
>TRBJ2-5|TRBV7-2|-|TRBD2
CASSLGGGIQETQYF
TGTGCCAGCAGCTTGGGGGGGGGGATCCAAGAGACCCAGTACTTC
>TRBJ1-5|TRBV4-1|many|-
CASSQLGDSNQPQHF
TGCGCCAGCAGCCAGTTGGGGGACAGCAATCAGCCCCAGCATTTT
>TRBJ2-1|TRBV6-1|many|TRBD2
CASRGLAGSYNEQFF
TGTGCCAGCAGGGGGCTAGCGGGGTCCTACAATGAGCAGTTCTTC
>TRBJ2-5|TRBV20-1|-|-
CSASKEVNEQYF
TGCAGTGCTAGCAAGGAGGTCAATGAGCAGTACTTC
>TRBJ2-1|TRBV12-3/TRBV12-4|-|TRBD2
CASRRRKGLAGEITYNEQFF
TGTGCCAGCAGACGTCGTAAGGGACTAGCGGGGGAGATTACCTACAATGAGCAGTTCTTC
>TRBJ2-3|TRBV20-1|many|-
CSAEGVNTQYF
TGCAGTGCTGAGGGCGTAAATACGCAGTATTTT
>TRBJ1-2|TRBV12-3/TRBV12-4|-|-
CASSLRGTEYGYTF
TGTGCCAGCAGTTTAAGAGGAACGGAGTATGGCTACACCTTC
>TRBJ2-7|TRBV7-2|-|TRBD2
CASGLVGGTGGPIADTQYF
TGTGCCAGCGGCTTAGTAGGGGGGACGGGGGGGCCGATCGCAGATACGCAGTACTTC
>TRBJ1-5|TRBV10-1|-|-
CASTRQNNQPQHF
TGCGCCAGCACCCGACAGAACAATCAGCCCCAGCATTTT
>TRBJ2-7|TRBV6-1|-|TRBD2
CASSETGLAGLYNDQYF
TGTGCCAGCAGTGAAACAGGACTAGCGGGTCTCTACAATGATCAGTACTTC
>TRBJ2-1|TRBV4-1|few|-
CASSPEGGSYNEQFF
TGCGCCAGCAGCCCGGAGGGCGGCTCCTACAATGAGCAGTTCTTC
>TRBJ2-3|TRBV6-1|-|-
CASGQMSTDTQYF
TGTGCCAGCGGACAGATGTCCACAGATACTCAGTATTTT
>TRBJ2-2|TRBV27|many|TRBD1
CASSRPDRGEPGELFF
TGTGCCAGCAGTCGCCCCGACAGGGGTGAACCTGGGGAGCTGTTTTTT
>TRBJ2-3|TRBV12-3/TRBV12-4|-|-
CASSLLGTLSNTQYF
TGTGCCAGCAGTTTATTAGGGACCCTTTCGAATACGCAGTATTTT
>TRBJ2-1|TRBV7-2|many|-
CASSLNRDEQFF
TGTGCCAGCAGCTTGAACAGGGATGAGCAGTTCTTC
>TRBJ2-4|TRBV20-1|many|-
CSAREVQGMSIQYF
TGCAGTGCTAGAGAAGTCCAGGGGATGAGCATTCAGTACTTC
>TRBJ2-3|TRBV20-1|many|TRBD2
CSASLAGAYTDTQYF
TGCAGTGCTAGCCTAGCGGGGGCCTACACAGATACGCAGTATTTT
>TRBJ2-3|TRBV12-3/TRBV12-4|many|TRBD1
CASVLRTTGSTDTQYF
TGTGCCAGCGTACTCCGAACGACAGGGTCCACAGATACGCAGTATTTT
>TRBJ2-7|TRBV11-3|-|TRBD1
CASSPGTGVHEQYF
TGTGCCAGCAGCCCCGGGACAGGGGTTCACGAGCAGTACTTC
>TRBJ1-2|TRBV28|-|-
CASNPAPAYYGYTF
TGTGCCAGTAATCCGGCGCCAGCCTACTATGGCTACACCTTC
>TRBJ1-6|TRBV7-2|-|-
CASSNCGDNSPLHF
TGTGCCAGCAGCAACTGCGGGGATAATTCACCCCTCCACTTT
>TRBJ2-7|TRBV3-1|few|-
CASSPPANYEQYF
TGTGCCAGCAGCCCGCCGGCTAACTACGAGCAGTACTTC
>TRBJ2-2|TRBV19|few|TRBD1
CASSFGTGDWSTGELFF
TGTGCCAGTAGCTTCGGGACAGGGGATTGGTCGACCGGGGAGCTGTTTTTT
>TRBJ2-1|TRBV19|-|-
CASSIDRAAYNEQFF
TGTGCCAGTAGTATAGACAGGGCGGCGTACAATGAGCAGTTCTTC
>TRBJ1-2|TRBV20-1|-|-
CSAPGQPYYGYTF
TGCAGTGCTCCGGGACAACCGTACTATGGGTACACCTTC
>TRBJ2-3|TRBV4-3|-|TRBD2
CASSQEPAGATDTQYF
TGCGCCAGCAGCCAAGAGCCAGCGGGGGCCACAGATACGCAGTATTTT
>TRBJ2-7|TRBV19|-|TRBD2
CASLARGVRSEQYF
TGTGCCAGTCTCGCCCGGGGGGTAAGGAGCGAGCAGTACTTC
>TRBJ2-7|TRBV7-3|-|TRBD1
CASSPNPGQGSYEQYF
TGTGCCAGCAGCCCGAATCCGGGACAGGGTTCCTACGAGCAGTACTTC
>TRBJ2-7|TRBV7-2|many|TRBD2
CASSLGSSGPYEQYF
TGTGCCAGCAGCTTAGGGTCTAGCGGGCCCTACGAGCAGTACTTC
>TRBJ2-3|TRBV20-1|many|TRBD1
CSARARDRGTYGLKGDTQYF
TGCAGTGCTCGCGCCCGGGACAGGGGTACCTACGGCCTCAAGGGGGATACGCAGTATTTT
>TRBJ2-3|TRBV5-4|-|-
CASSFWGGAKRDTQYF
TGTGCCAGCAGCTTCTGGGGGGGGGCCAAAAGAGATACGCAGTATTTT
>TRBJ2-7|TRBV11-2|few|-
CASTRPGPYEQYF
TGTGCCAGCACCCGTCCTGGCCCTTACGAGCAGTACTTC
>TRBJ1-3|TRBV6-1|many|-
CASRTGMTAFSGNTIYF
TGTGCCAGCAGAACAGGGATGACGGCATTCTCTGGAAACACCATATATTTT